These T cell receptor beta chains were read from a single sample in a study of post-analysis software for immune sequencing data. TCRdb reprocessed the PCR reads with MiXCR, giving one entry per CDR3 protein. The sample lists approximately 260,000 distinct CDR3 sequences, 36% occurring once. Sequences were obtained from blood. These receptors were collected from a girl between 10 and 17 years old with multiple sclerosis. Each CDR3 is given with its conserved first and last residue. The D gene is left open where the match is weak. Size values are once, few and many counts, or a class for expanded clones, and some rows have none.

J,size,D,V,DNA,CDR3
TRBJ2-5,NA,NA,TRBV29-1,TGCAGCGTTGCGGGTTCCAGGTCCCAAGAGACCCAGTACTTC,CSVAGSRSQETQYF
TRBJ2-1,once,NA,TRBV7-3,TGTGCCAGCAGCTTGGCGGGACGCTTGAATGAGCAGTTCTTC,CASSLAGRLNEQFF
TRBJ1-3,NA,TRBD1,TRBV27,TGTGCCAGCAGGCCAACCTCCGTTGGACAGGGGAGAAACACCATATATTTT,CASRPTSVGQGRNTIYF
TRBJ2-7,NA,TRBD2,TRBV12-3/TRBV12-4,TGTGCCAGCAGTACTAGCGGGAGATGGGTCAATGAGCAGTACTTC,CASSTSGRWVNEQYF
TRBJ2-3,NA,NA,TRBV25-1,TGTGCCAGCAGTCCATCTTCCCGACAGGGCGGGGGAGATACGCAGTATTTT,CASSPSSRQGGGDTQYF
TRBJ2-7,few,NA,TRBV27,TGTGCCAGCAGTTTTCGCGGGGGATTACTCGACAGGGAAAGAAAGAGCAAGCCCGGTTACGAGCAGTACTTC,CASSFRGGLLDRERKSKPGYEQYF
TRBJ2-7,NA,TRBD2,TRBV5-1,TGCGCCAGCAGCTTCGCTGCGGGAGGGGCGGTAGGCGAGCAGTACTTC,CASSFAAGGAVGEQYF
TRBJ1-1,many,NA,TRBV25-1,TGTGCCAGCAGTGAGCGGGGGATGACTGAAGCTTTCTTT,CASSERGMTEAFF
TRBJ2-1,many,TRBD2,TRBV6-1,TGTGCCAGCCGACTAGCGGGAGGCAGTAATGAGCAGTTCTTC,CASRLAGGSNEQFF
TRBJ1-5,many,NA,TRBV6-5,TGTGCCAGCACCCCGACAGTTTATAGCAATCAGCCCCAGCATTTT,CASTPTVYSNQPQHF
TRBJ2-7,many,NA,TRBV12-3/TRBV12-4,TGTGCCAGCAGTTTTCAGGGGTCCTACGAGCAGTACTTC,CASSFQGSYEQYF
TRBJ2-5,many,NA,TRBV28,TGTGCCAGCAGTTTAATAGGGGTCGGGGAGACCCAGTACTTC,CASSLIGVGETQYF
TRBJ1-1,few,NA,TRBV25-1,TGTGCCAGCAGTGTAGGGATGACTGAAGCTTTCTTT,CASSVGMTEAFF
TRBJ1-2,few,TRBD1,TRBV6-6,TGTGCCAGCAAAAAAACAGGGGAAAACTATGGCTACACCTTC,CASKKTGENYGYTF
TRBJ2-1,many,NA,TRBV5-1,TGCGCCAGCAGCTTTGCGTCTCCACAGGGTGTATTTCCCAATGAGCAGTTCTTC,CASSFASPQGVFPNEQFF
TRBJ1-2,many,NA,TRBV28,TGTGCCAGCACCCTAGCTCTCGGGGGCTACACCTTC,CASTLALGGYTF
TRBJ2-1,NA,TRBD2,TRBV28,TGTGCCAGCAGCCCCGGCCGGACTAGCGGGGTCTTGGCGGGTGAGCAGTTCTTC,CASSPGRTSGVLAGEQFF
TRBJ2-1,many,NA,TRBV25-1,TGTGCCAGCAGTATGGGCCGGAAAAGCGCCGACTACAATGAGCAGTTCTTC,CASSMGRKSADYNEQFF
TRBJ1-5,few,TRBD1,TRBV7-2,TGTGCCAGCAGATTTACAGGGGGCGCAAATCAGCCCCAGCATTTT,CASRFTGGANQPQHF
TRBJ2-1,few,NA,TRBV3-1,TGTGCCAGCAGCCAAGACAGGAGAAGTTTCTACAATGAGCAGTTCTTC,CASSQDRRSFYNEQFF
TRBJ2-7,NA,NA,TRBV7-2,TGTGCCAGCAGCTTAGCGGGGAGAGGTTACGAGCAGTACTTC,CASSLAGRGYEQYF
TRBJ2-5,NA,NA,TRBV6-2/TRBV6-3,TGTGCCGGCAGCCTCTCGACAGGAAGAGAGACCCAGTACTTC,CAGSLSTGRETQYF
TRBJ1-4,NA,NA,TRBV2,TGTGCCAGCAGTGAAGGGGGGTTCCAGTTTTTT,CASSEGGFQFF
TRBJ2-1,NA,NA,TRBV5-5,TGTGCCAGCAGCTTGCAAGGGAAGGAGAATGAGCAGTTCTTC,CASSLQGKENEQFF
TRBJ2-2,few,TRBD2,TRBV4-1,TGCGCCAGCAGCCACGGACTAGCGGGGTTTCTCACCGGGGAGCTGTTTTTT,CASSHGLAGFLTGELFF
TRBJ2-4,many,TRBD1,TRBV7-2,TGTGCCAGCAGCTCTCAGGGACAGGGGTCCAAAAACATTCAGTACTTC,CASSSQGQGSKNIQYF
TRBJ2-3,NA,TRBD2,TRBV24-1,TGTGTCACCAGTGACCCACTAGCGGGGGGTAGGGATACGCAGTATTTT,CVTSDPLAGGRDTQYF
TRBJ2-7,many,NA,TRBV12-3/TRBV12-4,TGTGCCAGCAGTTTTGGGGCCGAGCAGTACTTC,CASSFGAEQYF
TRBJ2-5,many,NA,TRBV3-1,TGTGCCAGCAGCGCGGGACTCAGGGAGACCCAGTACTTC,CASSAGLRETQYF
TRBJ2-2,NA,TRBD2,TRBV6-5,TGTGCCAGCAGCTCAGGACTAGCCGGGGAGCTGTTTTTT,CASSSGLAGELFF
TRBJ2-3,many,TRBD2,TRBV5-1,TGCGCCAGCAGACTGGGGGAGCGGGAGGGATCCACAGATACGCAGTATTTT,CASRLGEREGSTDTQYF
TRBJ2-1,few,NA,TRBV29-1,TGCAGCGGAGCCGTCGGGGGCTGGGATGAGCAGTTCTTC,CSGAVGGWDEQFF
TRBJ2-1,many,NA,TRBV7-2,TGTGCCAGCAGCTTAGGACCCCGGCGGGCCGAGAAAAACAATGAGCAGTTCTTC,CASSLGPRRAEKNNEQFF
TRBJ1-2,NA,NA,TRBV6-5,TGTGCCAGCAGCGAACACCCACTCTATGGCTACACCTTC,CASSEHPLYGYTF
TRBJ2-3,many,TRBD2,TRBV20-1,TGCAGTGCCGCGGGACTAGCGGTTCCCACTAGCACAGATACGCAGTATTTT,CSAAGLAVPTSTDTQYF
TRBJ2-2,few,TRBD1,TRBV9,TGTGCCAGCAGCGCATCAAACAGGGGCACCGGGGAGCTGTTTTTT,CASSASNRGTGELFF
TRBJ2-4,many,NA,TRBV28,TGTGCCAGCAGTTCTCCGGGGCTGGGTAGGGTAGGGGTCCTGGCCAAAAACATTCAGTACTTC,CASSSPGLGRVGVLAKNIQYF
TRBJ2-7,NA,TRBD1,TRBV6-2/TRBV6-3,TGTGCCAGCAGTCACCCGGGACAGGGGGTAACCTACGAGCAGTACTTC,CASSHPGQGVTYEQYF
TRBJ2-7,NA,TRBD1,TRBV12-3/TRBV12-4,TGTGCCAGCAGTCCGGGACAGGGTGGCCACGAGCAGTACTTC,CASSPGQGGHEQYF
TRBJ1-1,many,NA,TRBV6-2/TRBV6-3,TGTGCCAGCAGTTACTCTGCCTCCACGGGCCCTGAAGCTTTCTTT,CASSYSASTGPEAFF
TRBJ2-1,few,NA,TRBV7-6,TGTGCCAGCAGCTTAGGTCGTAACCCCTACAATGAGCAGTTCTTC,CASSLGRNPYNEQFF
TRBJ2-4,many,TRBD2,TRBV7-9,TGTGCCAGCAGCTATTGGGGTGGGGTAGCGGGATCAAACATTCAGTACTTC,CASSYWGGVAGSNIQYF
TRBJ2-3,NA,TRBD2,TRBV5-1,TGCGCCAGCAGCTCCCCGGCCGATAGCGGGAGTCTTACAGATACGCAGTATTTT,CASSSPADSGSLTDTQYF
TRBJ1-2,many,TRBD1,TRBV28,TGTGCCAGCGGATTACCGGGACAGCATCTATCCGGCTACACCTTC,CASGLPGQHLSGYTF
TRBJ1-5,many,NA,TRBV6-5,TGTGCCAGCAGCGCCGGGACATATAGCAATCAGCCCCAGCATTTT,CASSAGTYSNQPQHF
TRBJ1-1,NA,TRBD1,TRBV20-1,TGCAGTGCTAGCGACAGGGGCGTGAACACTGAAGCTTTCTTT,CSASDRGVNTEAFF
TRBJ1-4,many,NA,TRBV6-4,TGTGCCAGCAGCCGGGACGCTACGAATGAAAAACTGTTTTTT,CASSRDATNEKLFF
TRBJ2-6,many,NA,TRBV10-3,TGTGCCATCAGTGAGTCGAAGAAACTGGGGAGGTCTGGGGCCAACGTCCTGACTTTC,CAISESKKLGRSGANVLTF
TRBJ2-3,NA,NA,TRBV10-3,TGTGCCATCATGGAAACAGACACAGATACGCAGTATTTT,CAIMETDTDTQYF
TRBJ2-5,many,TRBD2,TRBV7-9,TGTGCCAGCAGCTGGGAGGGGCTTCTGGCCCAGTACTTC,CASSWEGLLAQYF
TRBJ2-3,NA,TRBD2,TRBV4-1,TGCGCCAGCAGCCCGGGACAGGGACTAGCGGGTGGGCGCGCAGATACGCAGTATTTT,CASSPGQGLAGGRADTQYF
TRBJ1-5,NA,TRBD1,TRBV4-1,TGCGCCAGCAGCCGGATGCAGGGGGCAGGGCAGCCCCAGCATTTT,CASSRMQGAGQPQHF
TRBJ2-1,NA,NA,TRBV7-2,TGTGCCACGCGGACTGCGGACAATGAGCAGTTCTTC,CATRTADNEQFF
TRBJ1-2,NA,TRBD1,TRBV5-6,TGTGCCAGCAGCAGCCGGGACAGTACTAACCATGGCTACACCTTC,CASSSRDSTNHGYTF
TRBJ2-1,many,TRBD2,TRBV7-2,TGTGCCAGCAGCTTAGGCCCCCCGAGCGGGGGGGCCAATGAGCAGTTCTTC,CASSLGPPSGGANEQFF
TRBJ2-5,many,NA,TRBV5-1,TGCGCCAGCAGCTTGGCGGACAGAAAAGAGACCCAGTACTTC,CASSLADRKETQYF
TRBJ2-1,many,TRBD2,TRBV6-5,TGTGCCAGCAGCCGAGGAGCGGGAGTTCGCTACAATGAGCAGTTCTTC,CASSRGAGVRYNEQFF
TRBJ2-7,few,TRBD2,TRBV20-1,TGCAGTGCTTGCCAAGGACTAGCGGGGGATAACGAGCAGTACTTC,CSACQGLAGDNEQYF
TRBJ1-2,many,NA,TRBV25-1,TGTGCCAGCAGTGAAGGGGGGTATGGCTACACCTTC,CASSEGGYGYTF